A single sample is the source of the 24 T cell receptor beta chains below, sequenced in a study of control samples from healthy donors and cancer patients. Measured with immunoSEQ multiplex PCR; TCRdb has only the in-frame clones, and not every one. Altogether roughly 100,000 clones are present, 83% being singletons, with the ten largest covering less than 15%. The specimen sequenced was blood. Receptor source: a woman aged 45-65 years in good health.

The rearrangement joins TRBV9 to TRBJ2-7; D gene uncertain. The CDR3 is 16 residues long. V lost 0 bases and J 0 bases, leaving 13 bases between the germline ends. Germline V gene lookup returns CDR1 SGDLS and CDR2 YYNGEE. CDR3: CASSVGGDRSSYEQYF. For the CDR3, the DNA is TGTGCCAGCAGCGTAGGAGGCGACCGCAGCTCCTACGAGCAGTACTTC. Variable domain in full (rest from reference TRBV9 and TRBJ2-7): DSGVTQTPKHLITATGQRVTLRCSPRSGDLSVYWYQQSLDQGLQFLIQYYNGEERAKGNILERFSAQQFPDLHSELNLSSLELGDSALYFCASSVGGDRSSYEQYFGPGTRLTVT.

This clone appeared a single time. The chain recombines TRBV20-1 with TRBJ1-4; no reliable D call. CDR1 and CDR2 (germline): DFQATT, SNEGSKA (reference sequence). This CDR3 spans 11 amino acids. The V end lost 5 bases, the J end lost 8 bases, and 9 bases lay between the germline ends. CDR3 sequence (DNA): TGCAGTGCTGCCCGGGCCGAAAAACTGTTTTTT. Translated, it gives CSAARAEKLFF.

The genes are TRBV7-8 and TRBJ2-7, with TRBD2 as a possible D gene (6 bases). Looked up from germline, CDR1 is SGHVS and CDR2 is FQNEAQ. This CDR3 has 13 residues. V was clipped by 5 bases and J by 7 bases, with 15 bases between them. The CDR3 loop is CASSQTRSGEQYF. The CDR3 DNA reads TGTGCCAGCAGCCAGACTAGATCGGGGGAGCAGTACTTC.

The chain employs TRBV28 and TRBJ1-3; no definite D call. The CDR3 has 13 amino acids. Germline V gene data show CDR1 as MDHEN and CDR2 as SYDVKM. V lost 2 bases to trimming and J lost 4 bases, with 6 bases between them. The CDR3 loop is CASSLESGNTIYF. CDR3 DNA sequence: TGTGCCAGCAGTTTAGAATCAGGAAACACCATATATTTT.

The chain uses TRBV5-1 and TRBJ1-2; D is uncertain. The CDR3 runs to 14 residues. The germline V and J ends were trimmed by 0 bases and 3 bases, with 9 bases remaining between them. CDR1 and CDR2 (germline): SGHRS, YFSETQ. CDR3 amino acids: CASSLEGGHYGYTF. The CDR3 DNA is TGCGCCAGCAGCTTGGAGGGCGGACACTATGGCTACACCTTC.

This chain joins TRBV7-2 and TRBJ1-5; D remains unclear. V lost 1 base to trimming and J lost 0 bases, with 7 bases between them. The CDR3 runs 15 residues. Germline-derived CDR1 and CDR2 are SGHTA and FQGNSA. As DNA, the CDR3 is TGTGCCAGCAGCTTAGTAGCGGGTAGCAATCAGCCCCAGCATTTT. This translates into CASSLVAGSNQPQHF.

The CDR3 sequence is CATSIPQGDRETQYF. The CDR3 region has the DNA TGTGCCACCAGCATACCACAGGGGGATAGGGAGACCCAGTACTTC. This chain uses TRBV15 with TRBJ2-5; 8 bases match TRBD1. Per germline, CDR1 LNHNV and CDR2 YYDKDF (reference sequence). Unmatched junction bases numbered 9, after V lost 4 bases and J lost 5 bases. The CDR3 spans 15 residues.

J is TRBJ2-5 and V is TRBV2, with 7 bases aligning to TRBD2. The CDR3 totals 14 residues. Looked up from germline, CDR1 is SNHLY and CDR2 is FYNNEI. The junction had 8 bases not matched to a gene; V was cut back by 7 bases and J by 3 bases. CDR3 region: CASILIGLEETQYF. The CDR3 bases are TGTGCCAGCATTCTAATAGGACTAGAAGAGACCCAGTACTTC. Drawing the rest from reference TRBV2 and TRBJ2-5, the complete variable domain is EPEVTQTPSHQVTQMGQEVILRCVPISNHLYFYWYRQILGQKVEFLVSFYNNEISEKSEIFDDQFSVERPDGSNFTLKIRSTKLEDSAMYFCASILIGLEETQYFGPGTRLLVL.

The CDR3: CASSQGASGSREQYF. In DNA, the CDR3 is TGTGCCAGCAGCCAAGGAGCTAGCGGGAGTCGCGAGCAGTACTTC. The chain links TRBV11-1 to TRBJ2-7; 10 bases are shared with TRBD2. The V and J ends lost 5 bases and 6 bases, in that order; junction bases with no gene match: 10. Germline lookup yields CDR1 SGHAT and CDR2 FQDESV (reference sequence). The CDR3 sequence is 15 residues long.

This rearrangement joins TRBV27 to TRBJ2-6; D call uncertain. The germline gives CDR1 MNHEY, CDR2 SMNVEV (reference sequence). The CDR3 covers 13 residues. The germline V and J ends were trimmed by 6 bases and 4 bases, with 7 bases remaining between them. CDR3 bases: TGTGCCAGCAGAGAGTGGGGGGCCAACGTCCTGACTTTC. Encoded protein: CASREWGANVLTF. Together with reference TRBV27 and TRBJ2-6, the CDR3 gives the full variable domain: EAQVTQNPRYLITVTGKKLTVTCSQNMNHEYMSWYRQDPGLGLRQIYYSMNVEVTDKGDVPEGYKVSRKEKRNFPLILESPSPNQTSLYFCASREWGANVLTFGAGSRLTVL.

Remarks on this clone: Other DNA sequences in this specimen translate into the identical CDR3. This sequence joins TRBV28 and TRBJ1-4, with TRBD1 identical over 7 bases. The CDR3 is 14 residues long. Germline V gene lookup returns CDR1 MDHEN and CDR2 SYDVKM. V trimming: 5 bases; J trimming: 1 base; junction bases outside the gene matches: 1. DNA for the CDR3: TGTGCCAGCAGTCCAGGGGGAACTAATGAAAAACTGTTTTTT. Its translation: CASSPGGTNEKLFF.

In this sample, this clone turned up a few times. V is TRBV10-3 and J is TRBJ1-1; D is uncertain. Trimming took off 4 bases at V and 5 bases at J, with 5 bases between the two ends. CDR1 is ENHRY and CDR2 is SYGVKD in the germline V gene. CDR3 length: 11 amino acids. The CDR3 sequence is CAISGGTEAFF. The DNA for the CDR3 is TGTGCCATCAGTGGGGGAACTGAAGCTTTCTTT.

The chain combines TRBV28 with TRBJ1-5, with TRBD1 identical over 9 bases. The length of the CDR3 is 15 residues. Germline CDR1 is MDHEN and CDR2 is SYDVKM. Unmatched junction bases numbered 7, after V lost 10 bases and J lost 0 bases. The CDR3 sequence: CAIKGTGYSNQPQHF. CDR3 sequence (DNA): TGTGCCATCAAGGGGACAGGGTATAGCAATCAGCCCCAGCATTTT.

This sequence joins TRBV11-3 and TRBJ1-3; D not certain. Trimming removed 1 base at V and 0 bases at J, with 10 bases between. Per the germline V gene, CDR1 is SGHNT and CDR2 is YENEEA. CDR3 length: 16 amino acids. The CDR3 region has the DNA TGTGCCAGCAGCTTAGGAGGGCGCATCTCTGGAAACACCATATATTTT. Its protein product is CASSLGGRISGNTIYF.

This chain connects TRBV21-1 to TRBJ2-1. TRBV21-1 is a documented pseudogene. The CDR3 is made up of 17 amino acids. The DNA of the CDR3 is TGTGCCAGCAGCAAAGCAGTCGCTCAGCCCTCCTACAATGAGCAGTTCTTC. Its protein is CASSKAVAQPSYNEQFF.

This clone was observed a few times. The rearrangement links TRBV9 to TRBJ2-7, with D maybe TRBD2 (6 bases). Per the germline V gene, CDR1 is SGDLS and CDR2 is YYNGEE. Trimming left V 1 base short and J 3 bases short, with 11 bases between. There are 14 residues in the CDR3. The DNA of the CDR3 is TGTGCCAGCAGCGTACGCCCCGGGGGCTACGAGCAGTACTTC. This gives the protein CASSVRPGGYEQYF.

V and J are TRBV4-1 and TRBJ1-3; unclear D gene. Germline CDR1 MGHRA, CDR2 YSYEKL. The CDR3 sequence is 16 residues long. The ends were cut back, 4 bases at V and 1 base at J, with 14 bases in the middle. CDR3: CASSRQNTESGNTIYF. Written as DNA, the CDR3 is TGCGCCAGCAGCCGGCAGAACACGGAGTCTGGAAACACCATATATTTT.

The chain is built from TRBV5-4 and TRBJ1-1, with 8 nucleotides matching TRBD1. Germline V lookup: CDR1 SGHNT, CDR2 YYREEE (reference sequence). Unmatched junction bases numbered 6, after V lost 3 bases and J lost 8 bases. CDR3 size: 13 residues. The CDR3 protein is CASSYRGISEAFF. CDR3 in DNA: TGTGCCAGCAGCTACAGGGGGATATCGGAAGCTTTCTTT. Full variable domain (remainder filled in from reference TRBV5-4 and TRBJ1-1): ETGVTQSPTHLIKTRGQQVTLRCSSQSGHNTVSWYQQALGQGPQFIFQYYREEENGRGNFPPRFSGLQFPNYSSELNVNALELDDSALYLCASSYRGISEAFFGQGTRLTVV.

V gene TRBV6-5 combines with J gene TRBJ1-4, with D unresolved. The CDR3 is 14 amino acids. V shed 4 bases and J shed 8 bases, with 14 bases lying between them. In germline, CDR1 is MNHEY, CDR2 SVGAGI. The chain's CDR3 is CASSFNIGPEKLFF. CDR3 nucleotide sequence: TGTGCCAGCAGTTTTAACATTGGGCCCGAAAAACTGTTTTTT.

The chain has TRBV6-5 and TRBJ1-2; D possibly corresponds to TRBD1 (6 bases). This CDR3 spans 15 amino acids. Germline assignment: CDR1 MNHEY and CDR2 SVGAGI. V was trimmed by 6 bases and J by 0 bases, leaving 14 bases between them. In DNA form, the CDR3 reads TGTGCCAGCAGCAAGGGGGGGCTCGCTAACTATGGCTACACCTTC. This gives the protein CASSKGGLANYGYTF.

The V gene is TRBV6-2 or TRBV6-3, the J gene TRBJ1-1; D is ambiguous. V was shortened by 5 bases and J by 4 bases, with 14 bases between the two germline ends. The CDR3 loop spans 14 amino acids. In germline, CDR1 is MNHEY, CDR2 SVGEGT. CDR3 bases: TGTGCCAGCAGTCCCGAAGGAGGGTTCACTGAAGCTTTCTTT. Translating it yields CASSPEGGFTEAFF.

CDR3 bases: TGTGCCAGCAGCAGACTAGCGGGGGGGCATGGAGATACGCAGTATTTT. Its translation is CASSRLAGGHGDTQYF. V usage is TRBV5-5 and J usage is TRBJ2-3, with TRBD2 identical over 14 bases. This CDR3 has 16 residues. Germline V gene lookup returns CDR1 SGHKS and CDR2 YYEKEE (reference sequence). Trimming at V came to 4 bases and at J to 5 bases, leaving 6 bases not matched to a gene. Looking up the rest from reference TRBV5-5 and TRBJ2-3 gives the full variable domain: DAGVTQSPTHLIKTRGQQVTLRCSPISGHKSVSWYQQVLGQGPQFIFQYYEKEERGRGNFPDRFSARQFPNYSSELNVNALLLGDSALYLCASSRLAGGHGDTQYFGPGTRLTVL.

Remarks on this clone: One end of the junction fails to match germline, which may point to a read error. The chain carries TRBV12-5 and TRBJ2-5; D might be TRBD2 (5 bases). The CDR3 spans 16 residues. Per the germline V gene, CDR1 is LGHNT and CDR2 is FRNRAP. Here the CDR3 reads CASDLVANEYQETQYF. In nucleotides, the CDR3 is TGTGCTAGTGATTTGGTAGCGAATGAGTATCAAGAGACCCAGTACTTC. Combining the CDR3 with reference TRBV12-5 and TRBJ2-5 gives the whole variable domain DARVTQTPRHKVTEMGQEVTMRCQPILGHNTVFWYRQTMMQGLELLAYFRNRAPLDDSGMPKDRFSAEMPDATLATLKIQPSEPRDSAVYFCASDLVANEYQETQYFGPGTRLLVL.

The rearrangement links TRBV4-3 to TRBJ2-1, with D possibly being TRBD1 (5 bases). The CDR3 contains 14 residues. Trimming removed 5 bases from V and 7 bases from J, with 15 bases in between. CDR1 and CDR2 (germline): LGHNA, YSLEER. CDR3 in DNA: TGCGCCAGCAGCATACAGGAGATGGGGAATGAGCAGTTCTTC. It translates to CASSIQEMGNEQFF.